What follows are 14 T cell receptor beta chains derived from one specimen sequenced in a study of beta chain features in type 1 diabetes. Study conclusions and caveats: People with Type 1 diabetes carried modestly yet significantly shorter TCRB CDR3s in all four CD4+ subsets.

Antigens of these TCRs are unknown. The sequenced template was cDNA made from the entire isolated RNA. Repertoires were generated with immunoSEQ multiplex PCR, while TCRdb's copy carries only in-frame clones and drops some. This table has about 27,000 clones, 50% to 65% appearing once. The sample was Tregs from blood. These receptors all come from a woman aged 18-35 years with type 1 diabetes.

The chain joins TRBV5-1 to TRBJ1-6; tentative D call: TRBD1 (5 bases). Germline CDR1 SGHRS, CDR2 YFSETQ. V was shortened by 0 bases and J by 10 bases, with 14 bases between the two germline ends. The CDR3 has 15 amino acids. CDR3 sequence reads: CASSLGVRVESPLHF. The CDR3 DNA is TGCGCCAGCAGCTTGGGGGTCAGGGTTGAGTCACCCCTCCACTTT.

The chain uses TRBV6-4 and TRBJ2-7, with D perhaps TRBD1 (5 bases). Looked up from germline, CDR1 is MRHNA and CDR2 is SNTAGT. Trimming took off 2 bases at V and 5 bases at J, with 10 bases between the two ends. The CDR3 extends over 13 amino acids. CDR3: CASSDRGSHEQYV. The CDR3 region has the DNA TGTGCCAGCAGTGACAGGGGCAGCCACGAGCAGTACGTC.

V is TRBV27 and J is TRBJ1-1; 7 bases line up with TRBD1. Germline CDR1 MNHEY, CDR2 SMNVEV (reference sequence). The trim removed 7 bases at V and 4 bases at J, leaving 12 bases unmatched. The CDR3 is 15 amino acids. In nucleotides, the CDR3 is TGTGCCAGCACCTCTAACCGGGACAGCTTCACTGAAGCTTTCTTT. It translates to CASTSNRDSFTEAFF.

The CDR3 nucleotides read TGTGCCAGCAGTGGGACAGGCGCTAACTATGGCTACACCTTC. This codes for CASSGTGANYGYTF. The chain joins TRBV2 to TRBJ1-2; TRBD1 agrees at 7 bases. The CDR3 is made up of 14 amino acids. CDR1 and CDR2 from the germline V gene are SNHLY and FYNNEI. Trimming cost V 4 bases and J 0 bases; bases outside gene matches: 2.

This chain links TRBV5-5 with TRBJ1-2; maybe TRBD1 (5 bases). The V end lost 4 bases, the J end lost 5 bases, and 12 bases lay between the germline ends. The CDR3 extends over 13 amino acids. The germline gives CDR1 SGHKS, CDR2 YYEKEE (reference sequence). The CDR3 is CASSPGLKYGYTF. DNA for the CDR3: TGTGCCAGCAGCCCGGGACTTAAATATGGCTACACCTTC.

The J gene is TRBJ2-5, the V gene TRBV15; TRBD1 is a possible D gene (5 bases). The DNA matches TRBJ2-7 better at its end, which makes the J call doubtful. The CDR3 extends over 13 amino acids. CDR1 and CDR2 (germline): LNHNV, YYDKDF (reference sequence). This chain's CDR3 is CATSRVDRYEQYF. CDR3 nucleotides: TGTGCCACCAGCAGAGTCGACAGATACGAGCAGTACTTC.

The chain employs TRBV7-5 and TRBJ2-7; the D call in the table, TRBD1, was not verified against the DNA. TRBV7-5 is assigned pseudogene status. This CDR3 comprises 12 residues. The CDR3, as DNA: TGTGCCAGAAGCAAGGACAGGGGGAGGAATATCGTC. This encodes CARSKDRGRNIV.

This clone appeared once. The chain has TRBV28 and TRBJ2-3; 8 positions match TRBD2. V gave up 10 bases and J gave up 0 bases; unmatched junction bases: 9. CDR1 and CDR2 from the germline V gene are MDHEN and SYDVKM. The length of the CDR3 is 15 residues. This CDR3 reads CAIKTSVKSTDTQYF. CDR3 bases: TGTGCCATCAAGACTAGCGTTAAAAGCACAGATACGCAGTATTTT.

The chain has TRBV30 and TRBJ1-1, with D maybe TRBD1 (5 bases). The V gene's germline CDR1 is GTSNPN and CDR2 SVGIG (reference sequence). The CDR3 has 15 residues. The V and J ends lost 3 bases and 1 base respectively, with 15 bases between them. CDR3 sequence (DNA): TGTGCCTGGAGGGGCAGGGTGTACGGGAACACTGAAGCTTTCTTT. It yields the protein CAWRGRVYGNTEAFF.

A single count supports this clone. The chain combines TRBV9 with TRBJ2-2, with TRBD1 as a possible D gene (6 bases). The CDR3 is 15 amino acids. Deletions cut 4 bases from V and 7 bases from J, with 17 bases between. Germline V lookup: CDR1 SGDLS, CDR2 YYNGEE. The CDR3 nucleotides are TGTGCCAGCAGCTTGCTACAGGGTCGGGGCGGGGAGCTGTTTTTT. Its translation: CASSLLQGRGGELFF.

This chain's CDR3 is CASSVVTGGEQYF. DNA for the CDR3: TGTGCCAGCAGCGTGGTTACAGGGGGCGAGCAGTACTTC. V gene TRBV9 combines with J gene TRBJ2-7; TRBD1 agrees at 8 bases. This CDR3 spans 13 amino acids. The germline V gene encodes CDR1 SGDLS and CDR2 YYNGEE. After removal of 2 bases from V and 6 bases from J, the junction contained 4 bases not matched to a gene.

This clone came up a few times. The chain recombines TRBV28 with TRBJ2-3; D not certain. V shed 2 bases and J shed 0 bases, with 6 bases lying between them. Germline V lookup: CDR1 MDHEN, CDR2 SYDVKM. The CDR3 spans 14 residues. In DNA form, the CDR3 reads TGTGCCAGCAGTTTACCTAGTAGCACAGATACGCAGTATTTT. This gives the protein CASSLPSSTDTQYF.

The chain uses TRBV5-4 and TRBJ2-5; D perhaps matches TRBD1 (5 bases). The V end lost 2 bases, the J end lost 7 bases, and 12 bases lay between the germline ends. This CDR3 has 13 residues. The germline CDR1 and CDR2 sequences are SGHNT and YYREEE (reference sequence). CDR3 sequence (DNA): TGTGCCAGCAGCTTAGGGGTGGTGGGGACCCAGTACTTC. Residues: CASSLGVVGTQYF.

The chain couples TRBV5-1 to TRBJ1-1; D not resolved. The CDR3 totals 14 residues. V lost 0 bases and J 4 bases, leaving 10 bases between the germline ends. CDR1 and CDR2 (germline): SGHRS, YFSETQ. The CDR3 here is CASSLDAGITEAFF. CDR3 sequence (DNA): TGCGCCAGCAGCTTGGATGCGGGCATCACTGAAGCTTTCTTT.